Following are 29 T cell receptor beta chains from one sample sequenced in a study of shared clonotypes between healthy human individuals. Here immunoSEQ multiplex PCR was the method, and the copy in TCRdb shows in-frame clones only, minus some. The sample contains about 2 million clones, 85% to 95% of which appear only once. The sample was naive CD4+ T cells sorted from blood. Sample subset: CD45RA+ positively selected. Receptors were obtained from a man between 18 and 35 years old in good health.

The chain joins TRBV5-4 to TRBJ2-7, with D hard to call. This CDR3 region has 14 residues. The ends were cut back, 0 bases at V and 1 base at J, with 8 bases in the middle. Germline V gene sequence: CDR1 SGHNT, CDR2 YYREEE (reference sequence). The CDR3 spells CASSLDYGSYEQYF. DNA for the CDR3: TGTGCCAGCAGCTTGGACTATGGGTCCTACGAGCAGTACTTC.

J is TRBJ2-3 and V is TRBV18; 13 bases align to TRBD2. Trimming at V came to 2 bases and at J to 6 bases, leaving 5 bases not matched to a gene. The CDR3 contains 16 residues. Germline V gives CDR1 KGHSH, CDR2 LQKENI. DNA for the CDR3: TGTGCCAGCTCACCAAGGACTAGCGGGGGTCAGGATACGCAGTATTTT. Its translation: CASSPRTSGGQDTQYF. Complete variable domain (other parts from reference TRBV18 and TRBJ2-3): NAGVMQNPRHLVRRRGQEARLRCSPMKGHSHVYWYRQLPEEGLKFMVYLQKENIIDESGMPKERFSAEFPKEGPSILRIQQVVRGDSAAYFCASSPRTSGGQDTQYFGPGTRLTVL.

V is TRBV5-1 and J is TRBJ2-1, with 10 bases identical to TRBD2. Trimming cost V 2 bases and J 9 bases; bases outside gene matches: 8. In germline, CDR1 is SGHRS, CDR2 YFSETQ. The CDR3 runs 15 residues. CDR3 DNA sequence: TGCGCCAGCAGCTTAGCTACTAGCGGGGTCCTTGAGCAGTTCTTC. Protein product: CASSLATSGVLEQFF.

The gene calls are TRBV28 and TRBJ2-2, with 9 bases aligning to TRBD1. Germline V gene sequence: CDR1 MDHEN, CDR2 SYDVKM. The trim removed 5 bases at V and 3 bases at J, leaving 4 bases unmatched. The CDR3 sequence is 15 residues long. This CDR3 is CASSLRDRDTGELFF. In nucleotides, the CDR3 is TGTGCCAGCAGTCTCCGGGACAGGGACACCGGGGAGCTGTTTTTT. The full variable domain, its missing parts supplied by reference TRBV28 and TRBJ2-2, is DVKVTQSSRYLVKRTGEKVFLECVQDMDHENMFWYRQDPGLGLRLIYFSYDVKMKEKGDIPEGYSVSREKKERFSLILESASTNQTSMYLCASSLRDRDTGELFFGEGSRLTVL.

V usage is TRBV4-1 and J usage is TRBJ1-2; 7 nucleotides match TRBD1. This CDR3 comprises 15 residues. CDR1 and CDR2 (germline): MGHRA, YSYEKL. The junction had 10 bases not matched to a gene; V was cut back by 5 bases and J by 4 bases. The CDR3 spells CASSTRQGVGYGYTF. CDR3 in DNA: TGCGCCAGCAGCACTAGACAGGGAGTGGGCTATGGCTACACCTTC.

This clone was seen only once. DNA of the CDR3: TGCGCCAGCAGCGTTGAAGGTTACAGCAATCAGCCCCAGCATTTT. It is translated as CASSVEGYSNQPQHF. V usage is TRBV4-1 and J usage is TRBJ1-5, with D hard to call. The CDR3 length is 15 residues. Per germline, CDR1 MGHRA and CDR2 YSYEKL. V dropped 5 bases and J dropped 1 base, with 12 bases sitting between them.

V is TRBV4-3 and J is TRBJ2-1; 9 bases map to TRBD1. V lost 5 bases, J lost 4 bases, and 9 bases stayed unmatched. CDR3 size: 16 residues. CDR1 and CDR2 (germline): LGHNA, YSLEER. The CDR3 nucleotides read TGCGCCAGCAGCGCAGGGGACGGGACAGGGTACAATGAGCAGTTCTTC. Translation gives CASSAGDGTGYNEQFF.

The rearrangement joins TRBV25-1 to TRBJ2-1; perhaps TRBD2 as D (6 bases). V lost 4 bases and J 2 bases, leaving 12 bases between the germline ends. From germline, CDR1 is MGHDK and CDR2 SYGVNS. CDR3 length: 15 amino acids. CDR3 protein: CASSGARGTYNEQFF. Here the CDR3 DNA reads TGTGCCAGCAGTGGAGCTCGGGGGACCTACAATGAGCAGTTCTTC.

The CDR3 DNA sequence: TGTGCCAGCAGTGAGGCCCATCAGAACACTGAAGCTTTCTTT. It codes for CASSEAHQNTEAFF. The chain joins TRBV2 to TRBJ1-1; D is ambiguous. Per the germline V gene, CDR1 is SNHLY and CDR2 is FYNNEI. V was pared by 3 bases and J by 1 base, with 9 bases between. The CDR3 totals 14 residues.

The chain couples TRBV6-1 to TRBJ2-2; D is undetermined. Trimming shortened V by 7 bases and J by 4 bases, and 4 bases separated the two germline ends. The CDR3 loop spans 11 amino acids. CDR1 and CDR2 from the germline V gene are MNHNS and SASEGT. The CDR3 DNA reads as TGTGCCAGCAAGGGCACCGGGGAGCTGTTTTTT. This sequence encodes CASKGTGELFF.

The chain joins TRBV11-2 to TRBJ1-6; D remains ambiguous. This CDR3 is built from 14 residues. Per the germline V gene, CDR1 is SGHAT and CDR2 is FQNNGV. V was shortened by 3 bases and J by 7 bases, with 10 bases between the two germline ends. The CDR3 protein is CASSFVTQNSPLHF. CDR3 sequence (DNA): TGTGCCAGCAGCTTTGTGACCCAAAATTCACCCCTCCACTTT. Full variable domain (remainder filled in from reference TRBV11-2 and TRBJ1-6): EAGVAQSPRYKIIEKRQSVAFWCNPISGHATLYWYQQILGQGPKLLIQFQNNGVVDDSQLPKDRFSAERLKGVDSTLKIQPAKLEDSAVYLCASSFVTQNSPLHFGNGTRLTVT.

This chain joins TRBV5-8 and TRBJ2-7; D ambiguous. CDR3 length equals 14 residues. Germline values: CDR1 SGHTS, CDR2 YDEGEE. V was clipped by 1 base and J by 5 bases, with 13 bases between them. This CDR3 reads CASSLLGSGHEQYF. The CDR3 DNA reads as TGTGCCAGCAGCTTGCTGGGGTCTGGGCACGAGCAGTACTTC.

V and J are TRBV2 and TRBJ1-5; TRBD1 matches at 7 bases. The V gene end was trimmed by 6 bases and the J gene end by 2 bases; junction bases not matched to a gene: 7. Looked up from germline, CDR1 is SNHLY and CDR2 is FYNNEI. CDR3 size: 15 residues. CDR3 coding DNA: TGTGCCAGCAGCGAAAACAGGGGAGGCAATCAGCCCCAGCATTTT. Its translation is CASSENRGGNQPQHF.

The chain links TRBV20-1 to TRBJ1-1, with 7 positions matching TRBD1. Germline assignment: CDR1 DFQATT and CDR2 SNEGSKA (reference sequence). The CDR3 covers 11 residues. The V and J ends lost 5 bases and 11 bases, in that order; junction bases with no gene match: 8. The CDR3 nucleotides read TGCAGTGCTGGGGGACAGCCGATGGCTTTCTTT. Amino acid sequence: CSAGGQPMAFF.

With regard to this clone: A much larger clone lies a single base off, so this may be a read error. This chain uses TRBV27 with TRBJ1-1; 9 bases line up with TRBD1. Germline V gives CDR1 MNHEY, CDR2 SMNVEV (reference sequence). The V and J ends lost 6 bases and 4 bases, in that order; junction bases with no gene match: 3. The CDR3 is made up of 13 amino acids. The CDR3: CASRGQGSTEAFF. In nucleotides, the CDR3 is TGTGCCAGCAGAGGACAGGGGAGCACTGAAGCTTTCTTT.

The CDR3 DNA sequence: TGTGCCTCCATCCAGCCATTGAATGAAAAACTGTTTTTT. As protein: CASIQPLNEKLFF. The chain carries TRBV30 and TRBJ1-4; D unresolved. Trimming stripped 7 bases from V and 5 bases from J, with 14 bases between. The CDR3 spans 13 residues. Germline CDR1 is GTSNPN and CDR2 is SVGIG (reference sequence).

The chain recombines TRBV5-6 with TRBJ2-5, with 13 bases that match TRBD2. The CDR3 is 15 residues long. J gave up 7 bases and V 0 bases, and 3 bases lay outside the gene matches. Germline V CDR1 and CDR2: SGHDT, YYEEEE. Here the CDR3 reads CASSLGRLAGGTQYF. In DNA form, the CDR3 reads TGTGCCAGCAGCTTGGGACGACTAGCGGGAGGGACCCAGTACTTC. Filled out from reference TRBV5-6 and TRBJ2-5, the complete variable domain reads DAGVTQSPTHLIKTRGQQVTLRCSPKSGHDTVSWYQQALGQGPQFIFQYYEEEERQRGNFPDRFSGHQFPNYSSELNVNALLLGDSALYLCASSLGRLAGGTQYFGPGTRLLVL.

The chain combines TRBV10-2 with TRBJ1-1, with a tentative D call TRBD1 (6 bases). V dropped 1 base and J dropped 5 bases, with 11 bases sitting between them. Germline V gene data show CDR1 as WSHSY and CDR2 as SAAADI. The CDR3 covers 14 residues. The CDR3 DNA sequence: TGCGCCAGCAGTGAGTGGGACATCGGAACTGAAGCTTTCTTT. It encodes CASSEWDIGTEAFF.

The chain carries TRBV7-9 and TRBJ2-5; D gene unclear. Germline V CDR1 and CDR2: SEHNR, FQNEAQ (reference sequence). The CDR3 has 11 residues. The CDR3 coding sequence is TGTGTCTTACACGGACAAGAGACCCAGTACTTC. It translates to CVLHGQETQYF.

This clone was counted once. This sequence joins TRBV27 and TRBJ1-2; 9 nucleotides align to TRBD1. From germline, CDR1 is MNHEY and CDR2 SMNVEV (reference sequence). J was trimmed by 7 bases and V by 5 bases; bases with no gene match: 8. CDR3 size: 14 residues. In DNA, the CDR3 is TGTGCCAGCAGTCCGTCCCGGGACAGGGTTGGCTACACCTTC. Residues: CASSPSRDRVGYTF.

This chain connects TRBV13 to TRBJ1-6; D might be TRBD1 (5 bases). The CDR3 is 17 residues long. The germline gives CDR1 PRHDT, CDR2 FYEKMQ (reference sequence). Trimming pared 5 bases from V and 0 bases from J, leaving 14 bases between. Here the CDR3 DNA reads TGTGCCAGCAGCCACCGGGACCGGACCTCCTATAATTCACCCCTCCACTTT. Its translation is CASSHRDRTSYNSPLHF.

This sequence joins TRBV11-2 and TRBJ1-6; 7 positions agree with TRBD1. The length of the CDR3 is 15 residues. With 4 bases clipped from V and 2 bases from J, the junction kept 2 bases outside the gene matches. The germline V gene encodes CDR1 SGHAT and CDR2 FQNNGV. The DNA for the CDR3 is TGTGCCAGCAGCTCGACAGGGACCTATAATTCACCCCTCCACTTT. This codes for CASSSTGTYNSPLHF.

The rearrangement links TRBV6-6 to TRBJ1-1, with D possibly being TRBD1 (5 bases). The CDR3 extends over 15 amino acids. Trimming shortened V by 6 bases and J by 11 bases, and 25 bases separated the two germline ends. Germline CDR1 and CDR2: MNHNY and SVGAGI (reference sequence). In DNA form, the CDR3 reads TGTGCCAGCAGCCCAGATCCCCAGGGAGCGCGGGAGGCTTTCTTT. Protein sequence: CASSPDPQGAREAFF.

The chain couples TRBV6-6 to TRBJ1-1; possibly TRBD1 for D (6 bases). Deletions cut 6 bases from V and 8 bases from J, with 19 bases between. The CDR3 extends over 14 amino acids. CDR1 and CDR2 (germline): MNHNY, SVGAGI (reference sequence). In nucleotides, the CDR3 is TGTGCCAGCAGCCGCCTCCGGGACACTTCAGAAGCTTTCTTT. Amino acid sequence: CASSRLRDTSEAFF.

This chain joins TRBV7-2 and TRBJ1-1, with D uncertain. Germline assignment: CDR1 SGHTA and CDR2 FQGNSA. The CDR3 runs to 14 residues. V was pared by 1 base and J by 1 base, with 7 bases between. CDR3 amino acids: CASSLEYGNTEAFF. Written as DNA, the CDR3 is TGTGCCAGCAGCTTAGAGTACGGGAACACTGAAGCTTTCTTT.

The chain couples TRBV28 to TRBJ1-4, with TRBD1 as a possible D gene (5 bases). This CDR3 is 16 amino acids long. Germline V CDR1 and CDR2: MDHEN, SYDVKM. Deletions cut 3 bases from V and 0 bases from J, with 11 bases between. CDR3 nucleotide sequence: TGTGCCAGCAGTTTTGGGCAGGGCGCAACTAATGAAAAACTGTTTTTT. Protein product: CASSFGQGATNEKLFF.

Notes on this clone: The same CDR3 arises from other DNA sequences in this sample as well. The J gene is TRBJ1-5, the V gene TRBV7-9, with D perhaps matching TRBD1 (5 bases). The germline V gene encodes CDR1 SEHNR and CDR2 FQNEAQ (reference sequence). Trimming left V 5 bases short and J 3 bases short, with 11 bases between. CDR3 length: 14 amino acids. The CDR3 DNA reads as TGTGCCAGCAGCCTCGGGGGTAACAATCAGCCCCAGCATTTT. It translates to CASSLGGNNQPQHF.

The chain joins TRBV6-1 to TRBJ1-2, with D maybe TRBD1 (6 bases). The CDR3 totals 16 residues. Trimming took off 3 bases at V and 6 bases at J, with 20 bases between the two ends. The V gene's germline CDR1 is MNHNS and CDR2 SASEGT. The CDR3 sequence is CASSDPRGPGGHGYTF. CDR3 coding DNA: TGTGCCAGCAGTGACCCGCGAGGTCCGGGGGGGCATGGCTACACCTTC.

V and J are TRBV5-4 and TRBJ2-1; no clear D gene. CDR1 SGHNT and CDR2 YYREEE come from the germline V gene (reference sequence). Trimming left V 4 bases short and J 2 bases short, with 10 bases between. CDR3 length: 14 amino acids. The CDR3 DNA follows: TGTGCCAGCAGCCCTACGGGTGCCTACAATGAGCAGTTCTTC. Translating gives CASSPTGAYNEQFF.